This TCR beta chain was recorded in a study of blood T cell repertoires in COVID-19. Study overall: Nucleic acid was either cDNA or gDNA, and it came from T cells, B-cell-depleted T cells, or PBMCs.

The germline V gene has CDR1 MNHEY and CDR2 SVGAGI. Trimming left V 5 bases short and J 5 bases short, with 18 bases between. The CDR3 contains 15 residues. Assay used: immunoSEQ multiplex PCR; TCRdb lists only in-frame clones, some missing. Here the sample spans 25,000 or so clones, over 80% being singletons. The source material was peripheral blood. This sequence joins TRBV6-5 and TRBJ1-2; TRBD1 is a possible D gene (5 bases). The sequence came from a man between 65 and 85 years old with acute or convalescent COVID-19. The DNA of the CDR3 is TGTGCCAGCAGTAGATCTCCGATGGGGGGATATGGCTACACCTTC. This sequence encodes CASSRSPMGGYGYTF.